The rows below give T cell receptor beta chains drawn from one sample of a study of T-cell reconstitution after alpha-beta-depleted transplantation in children. TCRdb re-called the PCR reads with MiXCR, one entry per CDR3 protein. The table records 500,000 to 750,000 distinct CDR3 sequences, approximately 12% of them present only once. This specimen was PBMCs, mostly from graft donor cells, taken 360 days after TCRalphabeta/CD19-depleted stem cell transplant. The source of these receptors is a male patient younger than 18 who had a stem cell transplant for acute myeloid leukemia, so the T cells may come from the graft donor. Both conserved end residues are part of each CDR3. The D gene is left open where the match is weak. Part of the rows lack a size; the others show once, few, many or a class for expanded clones.

CDR3 protein,CDR3 DNA,J gene,V gene,clone size,D gene
CASSYSGRYYEQYF,TGTGCCAGCAGCTACAGCGGGAGGTACTACGAGCAGTACTTC,TRBJ2-7,TRBV7-8,many,TRBD2
CASSPMGGYGQETQYF,TGTGCCAGCAGTCCGATGGGGGGTTATGGGCAAGAGACCCAGTACTTC,TRBJ2-5,TRBV27,few,NA
CATSDPRDRENIQYF,TGTGCCACCAGTGATCCAAGAGACAGGGAAAACATTCAGTACTTC,TRBJ2-4,TRBV24-1,NA,TRBD1
CSVEGQVGEQFF,TGCAGCGTTGAAGGGCAGGTGGGTGAGCAGTTCTTC,TRBJ2-1,TRBV29-1,NA,NA
CASSFSPFGGGFYNEQFF,TGCGCCAGCAGCTTTTCCCCATTTGGGGGGGGGTTTTACAATGAGCAGTTCTTC,TRBJ2-1,TRBV5-1,few,TRBD2
CASSYGGSFSNEQFF,TGTGCCAGCAGTTACGGCGGGAGCTTTTCTAATGAGCAGTTCTTC,TRBJ2-1,TRBV6-2/TRBV6-3,NA,TRBD2
CASSLVGLASSSYNEQFF,TGTGCCAGCAGTTTAGTTGGGCTAGCGTCTAGCTCCTACAATGAGCAGTTCTTC,TRBJ2-1,TRBV12-3/TRBV12-4,NA,NA
CASSYPPGLAGVWGSF,TGTGCCAGCAGCTATCCTCCGGGACTAGCGGGAGTCTGGGGGAGCTTC,TRBJ2-1,TRBV11-2,NA,TRBD2
CSVDREVLETQYF,TGCAGCGTTGACAGGGAAGTCCTGGAGACCCAGTACTTC,TRBJ2-5,TRBV29-1,many,NA
CSARAGNPQHF,TGCAGTGCTAGGGCGGGGAATCCCCAGCATTTT,TRBJ1-5,TRBV20-1,NA,NA
CASSVPSRKTDTQYF,TGTGCCAGCAGCGTACCCTCTAGAAAGACAGATACGCAGTATTTT,TRBJ2-3,TRBV27,few,NA
CSVRAGGNTGELFF,TGCAGCGTTAGGGCGGGAGGGAACACCGGGGAGCTGTTTTTT,TRBJ2-2,TRBV29-1,many,TRBD2
CASSAPVDPRGATYNEQFF,TGTGCCAGCAGCGCGCCCGTAGACCCCCGAGGGGCGACCTACAATGAGCAGTTCTTC,TRBJ2-1,TRBV9,few,NA
CASSLDRFGPANTGELFF,TGTGCCAGCAGCTTAGATCGGTTTGGACCAGCGAACACCGGGGAGCTGTTTTTT,TRBJ2-2,TRBV11-2,few,NA
CSVERTSGSYEQYF,TGCAGCGTTGAGAGGACTAGCGGGAGCTACGAGCAGTACTTC,TRBJ2-7,TRBV29-1,many,TRBD2
CASSSPDGVGSPLHF,TGTGCCAGCAGTTCACCCGACGGGGTGGGCTCACCCCTCCACTTT,TRBJ1-6,TRBV12-3/TRBV12-4,many,NA
CASSLARSRGGEKLFF,TGTGCCAGCAGTTTAGCCCGATCAAGGGGTGGCGAAAAACTGTTTTTT,TRBJ1-4,TRBV12-3/TRBV12-4,NA,NA
CAISRTAYEQYF,TGTGCCATCAGCCGGACAGCCTACGAGCAGTACTTC,TRBJ2-7,TRBV10-3,few,NA
CASSDVSSGYTDTQYF,TGTGCCAGCAGTGACGTCAGTAGCGGGTATACAGATACGCAGTATTTT,TRBJ2-3,TRBV2,many,TRBD2
CASSSHDMSVQETQYF,TGTGCCAGCAGTTCCCATGACATGTCCGTCCAAGAGACCCAGTACTTC,TRBJ2-5,TRBV28,few,NA
CATRDSSLILNTEAFF,TGTGCCACCCGGGACAGCTCCCTTATTTTGAACACTGAAGCTTTCTTT,TRBJ1-1,TRBV28,NA,TRBD1
CASSYVLKAGGGNEQFF,TGTGCCAGCAGTTACGTCCTCAAAGCGGGAGGCGGGAATGAGCAGTTCTTC,TRBJ2-1,TRBV6-5,NA,TRBD2
CSASLTSGSAYEKYF,TGCAGTGCTAGCCTCACTAGCGGGAGCGCCTACGAGAAGTACTTC,TRBJ2-7,TRBV20-1,NA,TRBD2
CASSLDPLGSKVGYEQYF,TGCGCCAGCAGCTTGGACCCTCTGGGCAGTAAAGTCGGCTACGAGCAGTACTTC,TRBJ2-7,TRBV5-1,many,NA
CASSVGLAGLDTQYF,TGTGCCAGCAGCGTGGGACTAGCGGGATTAGATACGCAGTATTTT,TRBJ2-3,TRBV9,NA,TRBD2
CASSQGGPQETQYF,TGCGCCAGCAGCCAAGGGGGACCCCAAGAGACCCAGTACTTC,TRBJ2-5,TRBV4-3,many,NA
CASSPLSTGETQYF,TGTGCCAGCTCACCATTATCGACGGGGGAGACCCAGTACTTC,TRBJ2-5,TRBV18,many,NA
CASSFDSGRTYNEQFF,TGTGCCAGCAGCTTCGATAGCGGGAGGACCTACAATGAGCAGTTCTTC,TRBJ2-1,TRBV5-5,few,TRBD2
CASSLGGPGTSGHEQYF,TGTGCCAGCAGCTTAGGGGGCCCCGGGACTAGCGGCCACGAGCAGTACTTC,TRBJ2-7,TRBV7-6,few,TRBD2
CASSLAPGPYDEQFF,TGTGCCAGCAGCTTAGCCCCGGGACCTTACGATGAGCAGTTCTTC,TRBJ2-1,TRBV7-2,once,NA
CASSLKGTSGRTDTQYF,TGTGCCAGCAGCTTGAAGGGGACTAGCGGGAGAACAGATACGCAGTATTTT,TRBJ2-3,TRBV7-9,few,TRBD2
CSAWGTAAKNIQYF,TGCAGTGCTTGGGGGACAGCAGCCAAAAACATTCAGTACTTC,TRBJ2-4,TRBV20-1,NA,TRBD1
CASSLASSRGNEQFF,TGTGCCAGCAGCTTAGCTAGTAGCAGGGGAAATGAGCAGTTCTTC,TRBJ2-1,TRBV7-2,NA,NA
CASSHGQGTSYGYTF,TGTGCCAGCAGCCACGGACAGGGGACCTCCTATGGCTACACCTTC,TRBJ1-2,TRBV4-2,few,TRBD1
CSVEDRASGNTGELFF,TGCAGCGTTGAAGATCGGGCTAGCGGGAACACCGGGGAGCTGTTTTTT,TRBJ2-2,TRBV29-1,many,TRBD2
CASSPLGVYEQYF,TGTGCCAGCAGTCCTCTTGGGGTCTACGAGCAGTACTTC,TRBJ2-7,TRBV27,few,NA
CASSLLAGEEADTQYF,TGTGCCAGCAGCCTCCTAGCGGGAGAAGAGGCAGATACGCAGTATTTT,TRBJ2-3,TRBV7-8,few,TRBD2
CASSDVLKFANTGELFF,TGTGCCAGCAGTGACGTTCTTAAGTTCGCGAACACCGGGGAGCTGTTTTTT,TRBJ2-2,TRBV6-4,NA,NA
CASKLKIHSLSTDTQYF,TGTGCCAGCAAGCTTAAGATACACAGTCTTAGCACAGATACGCAGTATTTT,TRBJ2-3,TRBV7-8,few,NA
CASSPWGTDTQYF,TGTGCCAGCAGCCCCTGGGGCACAGATACGCAGTATTTT,TRBJ2-3,TRBV14,many,NA
CSVETGPSYNEQFF,TGCAGCGTAGAGACAGGGCCCTCCTACAATGAGCAGTTCTTC,TRBJ2-1,TRBV29-1,NA,TRBD1
CAISDRGLANTEAFF,TGTGCCATCAGTGACCGCGGACTGGCGAACACTGAAGCTTTCTTT,TRBJ1-1,TRBV10-3,NA,NA
CSARDFRSPSGYDEQFF,TGCAGTGCTAGAGATTTTCGGTCCCCTAGCGGATACGATGAGCAGTTCTTC,TRBJ2-1,TRBV20-1,few,TRBD2
CASRDPRQHYGYTF,TGCGCCAGCAGGGACCCCAGACAGCACTATGGCTACACCTTC,TRBJ1-2,TRBV5-1,few,NA
CASRAGGAYEQYF,TGCGCCAGCAGGGCAGGGGGCGCCTACGAGCAGTACTTC,TRBJ2-7,TRBV5-1,few,TRBD1
CASSLKGFDEQFF,TGTGCCAGCAGCTTAAAAGGGTTCGATGAGCAGTTCTTC,TRBJ2-1,TRBV7-2,few,NA
CASSFGGDANTGELFF,TGCGCCAGCAGCTTTGGGGGGGACGCGAACACCGGGGAGCTGTTTTTT,TRBJ2-2,TRBV5-1,NA,TRBD2
CASSMGLAGGLYEQYF,TGCGCCAGCAGCATGGGACTAGCGGGTGGCCTCTACGAGCAGTACTTC,TRBJ2-7,TRBV5-1,NA,TRBD2
CASSLYIGSGRGKPYEQYF,TGTGCCAGCAGCTTATATATCGGGTCGGGCAGGGGAAAACCCTACGAGCAGTACTTC,TRBJ2-7,TRBV7-9,NA,NA
CASSQTGGGGFPNEQFF,TGTGCCAGCAGCCAGACTGGGGGAGGGGGCTTTCCAAATGAGCAGTTCTTC,TRBJ2-1,TRBV4-2,NA,NA
CSARTYQGSSNQPQHF,TGCAGTGCTAGAACTTATCAGGGTAGCAGCAATCAGCCCCAGCATTTT,TRBJ1-5,TRBV20-1,once,NA
CASSRAGDRNTEAFF,TGTGCCAGCTCCCGGGCGGGGGACCGGAACACTGAAGCTTTCTTT,TRBJ1-1,TRBV11-3,few,NA
CSVGQVLQETQYF,TGCAGCGTTGGACAGGTCCTCCAAGAGACCCAGTACTTC,TRBJ2-5,TRBV29-1,NA,NA
CASSEPGVYTYEQYF,TGTGCCAGCAGTGAACCAGGGGTTTATACCTACGAGCAGTACTTC,TRBJ2-7,TRBV25-1,many,NA
CASSPTLEREGSDTQYF,TGCGCCAGCAGTCCCACACTAGAGCGGGAGGGCTCAGATACGCAGTATTTT,TRBJ2-3,TRBV23-1,few,TRBD2
CASSRQELGQNIQYF,TGTGCCAGCAGCCGACAGGAGTTGGGGCAAAACATTCAGTACTTC,TRBJ2-4,TRBV6-1,few,NA
CATSDRTWLGEQFF,TGTGCCACCAGTGATAGGACTTGGCTGGGTGAGCAGTTCTTC,TRBJ2-1,TRBV24-1,few,NA
CASSFGAPWGFYEQYF,TGTGCCAGCAGTTTTGGGGCCCCGTGGGGATTCTACGAGCAGTACTTC,TRBJ2-7,TRBV27,few,NA
CASSGLGLAVGPGELFF,TGTGCCAGCAGTGGACTGGGACTAGCGGTAGGGCCCGGGGAGCTGTTTTTT,TRBJ2-2,TRBV27,few,TRBD2
CSARLLRGLAGGQETQYF,TGCAGTGCTAGACTTCTCCGGGGACTAGCGGGAGGGCAGGAGACCCAGTACTTC,TRBJ2-5,TRBV20-1,many,TRBD2